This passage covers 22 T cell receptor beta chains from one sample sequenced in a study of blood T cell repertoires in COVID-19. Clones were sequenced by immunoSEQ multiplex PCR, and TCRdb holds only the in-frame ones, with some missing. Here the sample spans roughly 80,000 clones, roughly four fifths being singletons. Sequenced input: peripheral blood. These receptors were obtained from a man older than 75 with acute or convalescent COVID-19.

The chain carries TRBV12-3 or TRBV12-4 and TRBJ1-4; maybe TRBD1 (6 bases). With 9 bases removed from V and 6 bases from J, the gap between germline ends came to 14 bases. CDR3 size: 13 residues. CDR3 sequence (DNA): TGTGCCAGTCTCCAGGGGTTAGATGAAAAACTGTTTTTT. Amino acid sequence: CASLQGLDEKLFF.

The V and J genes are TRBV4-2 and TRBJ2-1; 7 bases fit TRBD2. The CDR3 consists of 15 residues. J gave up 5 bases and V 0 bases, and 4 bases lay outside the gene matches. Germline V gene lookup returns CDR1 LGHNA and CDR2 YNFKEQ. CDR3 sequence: CASSQDWGGNNEQFF. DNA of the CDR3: TGTGCCAGCAGCCAAGATTGGGGGGGGAACAATGAGCAGTTCTTC.

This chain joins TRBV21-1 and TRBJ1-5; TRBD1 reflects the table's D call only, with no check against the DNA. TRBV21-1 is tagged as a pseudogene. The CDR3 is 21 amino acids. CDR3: CASSARGAPPKNSYSNQPQHF. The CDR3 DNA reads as TGTGCCAGCAGCGCCAGGGGGGCGCCACCTAAGAATTCATATAGCAATCAGCCCCAGCATTTT.

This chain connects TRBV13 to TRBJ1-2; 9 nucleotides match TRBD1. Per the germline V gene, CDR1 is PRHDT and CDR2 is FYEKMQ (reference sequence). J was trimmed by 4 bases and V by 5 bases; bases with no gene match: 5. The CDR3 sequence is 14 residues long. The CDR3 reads CASSEQGAGYGYTF. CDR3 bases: TGTGCCAGCAGCGAACAGGGGGCTGGCTATGGCTACACCTTC.

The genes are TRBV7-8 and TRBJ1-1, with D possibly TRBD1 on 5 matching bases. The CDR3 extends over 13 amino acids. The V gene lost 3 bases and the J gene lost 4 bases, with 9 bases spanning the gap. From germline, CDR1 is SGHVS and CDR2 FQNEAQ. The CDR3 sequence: CASSFRGSTEAFF. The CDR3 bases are TGTGCCAGCAGCTTTCGGGGGAGCACTGAAGCTTTCTTT.

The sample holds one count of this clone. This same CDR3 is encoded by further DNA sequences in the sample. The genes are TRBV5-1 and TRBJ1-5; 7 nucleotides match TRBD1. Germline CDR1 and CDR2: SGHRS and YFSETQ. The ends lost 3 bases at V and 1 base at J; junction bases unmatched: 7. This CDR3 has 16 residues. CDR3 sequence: CASSSGDRASNQPQHF. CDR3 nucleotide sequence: TGCGCCAGCAGCTCGGGAGACAGGGCGAGCAATCAGCCCCAGCATTTT. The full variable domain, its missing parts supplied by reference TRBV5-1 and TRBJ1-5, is KAGVTQTPRYLIKTRGQQVTLSCSPISGHRSVSWYQQTPGQGLQFLFEYFSETQRNKGNFPGRFSGRQFSNSRSEMNVSTLELGDSALYLCASSSGDRASNQPQHFGDGTRLSIL.

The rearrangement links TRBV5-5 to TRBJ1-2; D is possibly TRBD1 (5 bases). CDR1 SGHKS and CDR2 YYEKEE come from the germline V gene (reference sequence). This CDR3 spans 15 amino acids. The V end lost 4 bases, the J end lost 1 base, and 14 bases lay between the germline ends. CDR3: CASSLVRDFNYGYTF. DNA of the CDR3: TGTGCCAGCAGCCTTGTCAGGGACTTTAACTATGGCTACACCTTC.

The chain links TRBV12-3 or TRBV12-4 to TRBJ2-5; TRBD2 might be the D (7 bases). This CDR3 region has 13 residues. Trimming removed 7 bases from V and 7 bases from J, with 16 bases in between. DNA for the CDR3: TGTGCCAGCACCGGAGGGGGGGGGCGGACCCAGTACTTC. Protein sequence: CASTGGGGRTQYF.

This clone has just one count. The CDR3 coding sequence is TGTGCCAGCAGCTTCAACAGGGACACTGAAGCTTTCTTT. It encodes CASSFNRDTEAFF. V is TRBV11-2 and J is TRBJ1-1; maybe TRBD1 (6 bases). CDR3 length equals 13 residues. From germline, CDR1 is SGHAT and CDR2 FQNNGV. With 3 bases removed from V and 3 bases from J, the gap between germline ends came to 8 bases.

CDR3 DNA sequence: TGTGCCAGCTCACCCGACAGGTTCTCTGAAGCTTTCTTT. Protein: CASSPDRFSEAFF. This rearrangement joins TRBV18 to TRBJ1-1, with D possibly being TRBD1 (6 bases). Trimming cost V 3 bases and J 6 bases, with 11 bases left between them. CDR3 length equals 13 residues. The germline V gene has CDR1 KGHSH and CDR2 LQKENI.

In nucleotides, the CDR3 is TGTGCCAGCAGCTTGTGGGCTGTTGCTGGAAACACCATATATTTT. Translation gives CASSLWAVAGNTIYF. The chain carries TRBV5-8 and TRBJ1-3; D is unclear. V shed 1 base and J shed 2 bases, with 10 bases lying between them. CDR1 is SGHTS, CDR2 YDEGEE, per germline. The CDR3 is 15 residues long.

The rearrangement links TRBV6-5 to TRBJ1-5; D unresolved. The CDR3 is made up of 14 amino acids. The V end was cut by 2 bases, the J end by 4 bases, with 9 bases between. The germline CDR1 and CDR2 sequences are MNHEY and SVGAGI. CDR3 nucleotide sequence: TGTGCCAGCAGTTACACGAGTGCTAATCAGCCCCAGCATTTT. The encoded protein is CASSYTSANQPQHF.

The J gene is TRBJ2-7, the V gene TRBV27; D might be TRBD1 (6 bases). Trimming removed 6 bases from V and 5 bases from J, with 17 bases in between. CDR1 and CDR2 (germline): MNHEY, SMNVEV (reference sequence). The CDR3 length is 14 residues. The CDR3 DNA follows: TGTGCCAGCAGCGCGAGAGGGACATCGAACGAGCAGTACTTC. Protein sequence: CASSARGTSNEQYF.

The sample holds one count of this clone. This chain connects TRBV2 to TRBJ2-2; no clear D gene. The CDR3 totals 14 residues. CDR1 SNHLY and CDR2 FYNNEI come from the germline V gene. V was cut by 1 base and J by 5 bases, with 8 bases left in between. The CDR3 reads CASSEVRATGELFF. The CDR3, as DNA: TGTGCCAGCAGTGAAGTGAGAGCAACCGGGGAGCTGTTTTTT.

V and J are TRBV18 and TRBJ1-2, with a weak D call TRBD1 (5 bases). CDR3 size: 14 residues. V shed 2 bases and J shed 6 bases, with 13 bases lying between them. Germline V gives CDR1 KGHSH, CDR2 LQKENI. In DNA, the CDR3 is TGTGCCAGCTCACCAGTATCCGGGGGTGATGGCTACACCTTC. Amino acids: CASSPVSGGDGYTF.

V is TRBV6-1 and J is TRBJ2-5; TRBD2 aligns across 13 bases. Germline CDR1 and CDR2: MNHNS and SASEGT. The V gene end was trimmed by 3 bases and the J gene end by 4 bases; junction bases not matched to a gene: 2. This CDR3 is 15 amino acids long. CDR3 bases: TGTGCCAGCAGTGAGGGACTAGCGGGGATAGAGACCCAGTACTTC. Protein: CASSEGLAGIETQYF.

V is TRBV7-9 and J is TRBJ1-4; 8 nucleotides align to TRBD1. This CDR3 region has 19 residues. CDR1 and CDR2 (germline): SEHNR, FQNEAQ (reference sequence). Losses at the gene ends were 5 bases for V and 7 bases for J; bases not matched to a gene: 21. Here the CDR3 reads CASSPGRTGIIIGGEKLFF. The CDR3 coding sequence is TGTGCCAGCAGCCCAGGCCGGACAGGGATAATAATAGGTGGTGAAAAACTGTTTTTT.

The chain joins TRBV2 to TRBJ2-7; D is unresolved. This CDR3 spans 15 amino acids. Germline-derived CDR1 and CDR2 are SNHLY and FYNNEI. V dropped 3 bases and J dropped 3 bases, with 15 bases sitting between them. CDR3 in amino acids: CASSEASGAYYEQYF. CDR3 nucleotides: TGTGCCAGCAGTGAGGCTTCCGGAGCCTACTACGAGCAGTACTTC.

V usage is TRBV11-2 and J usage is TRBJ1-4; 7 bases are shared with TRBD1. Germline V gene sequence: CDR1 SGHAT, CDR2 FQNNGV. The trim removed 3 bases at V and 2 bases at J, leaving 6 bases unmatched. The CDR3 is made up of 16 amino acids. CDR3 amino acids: CASSFLKGQTNEKLFF. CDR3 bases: TGTGCCAGCAGCTTTTTAAAGGGACAGACTAATGAAAAACTGTTTTTT.

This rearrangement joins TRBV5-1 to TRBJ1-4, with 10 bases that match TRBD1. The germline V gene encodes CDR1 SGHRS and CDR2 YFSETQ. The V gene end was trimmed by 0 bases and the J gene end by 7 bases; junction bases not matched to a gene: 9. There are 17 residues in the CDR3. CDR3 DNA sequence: TGCGCCAGCAGCTTGGCTGATCGTGGACAGGGGGGTGAAAAACTGTTTTTT. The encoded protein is CASSLADRGQGGEKLFF.

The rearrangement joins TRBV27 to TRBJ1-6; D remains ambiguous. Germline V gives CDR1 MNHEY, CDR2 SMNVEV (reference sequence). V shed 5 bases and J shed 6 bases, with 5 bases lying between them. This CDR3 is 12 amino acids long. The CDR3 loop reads CASSPFNSPLHF. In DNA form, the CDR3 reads TGTGCCAGCAGTCCTTTTAATTCACCCCTCCACTTT.

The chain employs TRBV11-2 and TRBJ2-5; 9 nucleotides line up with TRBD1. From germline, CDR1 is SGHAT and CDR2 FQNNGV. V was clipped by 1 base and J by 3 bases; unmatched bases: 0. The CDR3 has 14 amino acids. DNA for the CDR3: TGTGCCAGCAGCTTAGGACAGGGGGAAGAGACCCAGTACTTC. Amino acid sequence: CASSLGQGEETQYF.